This T cell receptor (beta chain) was obtained from a study of cytomegalovirus exposure and HLA in healthy donors (dated 2017 in TCRdb). Describing the broader study: An earlier analysis of some 600 of the donors reported about 260 Gb of sequence data and some 110 million unique TCR beta sequences obtained from about 170 million T cells. Around 300 gigabases of sequencing data and approximately 85 million unique TCR sequences were included in an early release covering 550 to 650 HLA-typed donors. Of the approximately 400 genotyped donors, 65% to 90% were placed in the genetic ancestry cluster associated with self-reported Caucasian donors. The aim of the study was to test whether cataloging public T cell receptors could identify signatures of past pathogen exposure. The study profiled the T cell repertoires of hundreds of subjects by immunosequencing and related them to cytomegalovirus serostatus. A separate validation cohort of more than 100 different subjects was used in addition to the roughly 700-subject first cohort. To predict cytomegalovirus infection status, the study combined high-throughput TCR immunosequencing, statistical association of individual TCRs with disease status, and machine learning. A later analysis re-examined previously published TCR beta repertoires from over 500 donors and added high-resolution HLA genotyping to investigate patterns of TCR occurrence. Rather than using new phenotypic data, the later analysis identified candidate immune exposures from TCR beta sequences and from how often those sequences occurred across donors. An earlier analysis of 450 to 750 of the donors used high-throughput TCR beta sequencing to judge whether each TCR beta V gene segment behaved as functional or pseudogenic. Alongside the repertoire data, information on donor age, sex, ethnicity and CMV serostatus was compiled. A later genetic analysis took genome-wide SNP genotypes for about 55% of the 666 donors and used that subset as a discovery cohort. Every repertoire in the discovery cohort had been generated on one and the same sequencing platform. HLA typing covered class I and class II loci at four-digit resolution. The number of donors typed differed by locus, with 629-630 for A, B, C, DRB1 and DQB1, 522 for DQA1, 600 to 610 for DPA1, and about 450 for DPB1. Four to six DR-DQ haplotypes were handled as single units for association and clustering, since linkage in the cohort was strong. Among a few hundred genotyped donors of the cohort, an average of about 240,000 unique TCR beta nucleotide sequences were sequenced per donor, around 18% of them non-productive.

The CDR3 has 15 amino acids, counting the end cysteine and phenylalanine. The kept DNA is CDR3 alone, 45 bases in frame from the first base. V is pruned by 5 bases and J by 1 base, leaving 7 bases of the junction without a gene match. According to the germline V gene (reference sequence), CDR1 reads LNHDA and CDR2 reads SQIVND. The library was made by the immunoSEQ multiplex PCR assay. For the multiplex PCR, a mixture combining 60 forward primers for TCR Vbeta segments and 13 reverse primers for TCR Jbeta segments was used. The CDR3 region of rearranged TCR beta genes was amplified from genomic DNA with a multiplex PCR assay. Amplified TCR beta libraries were sequenced as 87-base-pair reads on the Illumina HiSeq System. As for the authors' bioinformatics: A later analysis counted about 76 million unique TCR beta chains across the 550 to 800 repertoires, and 9 million to 14 million of these chains were shared by at least two donors. Raw reads were error-corrected and collapsed into unique sequences by a nearest-neighbor algorithm in which closely related sequences were merged to remove PCR and sequencing errors. CDR3 sequences were aligned to IMGT reference sequences to assign V, D and J gene segments. Each retained sequence needed at least a six-nucleotide match to both a V gene segment and a J gene segment. A rearrangement was called productive if the CDR3 had no stop codons and remained in frame with V and J, and every other rearrangement was called non-productive. Following IMGT convention, CDR3 was defined as the stretch from the second conserved V-encoded cysteine to the conserved J-encoded phenylalanine. The earlier analysis of approximately 500 of the donors excluded sequences that lacked an unambiguous match to a single V gene segment. In an earlier analysis of approximately 560 of the donors, a V segment was called functional when productive rearrangements were above 56.7%, and segregating when the standard deviation between donors exceeded 5%. A statistical classification framework was developed to diagnose cytomegalovirus status using the catalog of TCR beta chain sequences. A later analysis assigned V and J genes by comparing TCR nucleotide sequences with IMGT/GENE-DB human TR gene sequences. The TCRdist pipeline was used in a later analysis to assign CDR3 sequences and most-parsimonious VDJ recombination scenarios. A later analysis defined each TCR beta chain by its CDR3 amino acid sequence plus V-gene family, and excluded reads lacking a unique V-gene family. As a way to deal with suspected cross-contamination and a sequencing artifact, a later analysis dropped under 600 nucleotide sequences that were highly shared and had low generation probability. A later analysis calculated a clonal expansion index for each public chain from normalized within-repertoire ranks of inferred template counts. In a later analysis, generation probabilities were computed with a VDJ recombination model fitted to out-of-frame rearrangements, and the resulting probabilities were checked against IGoR. A later analysis scored TCR-TCR, TCR-HLA and TCR-CMV co-occurrence with hypergeometric tests, applying a repertoire-size bias correction to TCR pairs. In a later analysis, false discovery rates were estimated by permuting HLA or CMV assignments 20 times. A later analysis grouped co-occurring TCRs with DBSCAN, adding TCRdist sequence similarity when clustering within HLA-allele-positive subsets. For co-occurrence clustering, repertoires with fewer than 30,000 or more than 120,000 public chains were excluded, along with roughly five repertoires with anomalous nucleotide sharing. TCRdb provides this immuneACCESS table in a form limited to in-frame rearrangements. Some clones are lacking; in checked studies, under half of them reflect an unresolved V gene, and why the rest are absent is not known. V, J and clone size are taken as reported in that table, and D and trimming were inferred from the DNA itself. This sample has some 140,000 clones in its table, and about 80% of those were observed once. The ten largest clones take up about 4% of the sample.

As for this clone: Its antigen is still unknown. The input lacks base qualities; no much larger clone sits a single base away.

The research as a whole found: Because HLA typing was missing for some donors at each locus, association tests included only the typed subset. Some IMGT-functional V segments, including TRBV6-2 and TRBV6-3, could not be distinguished by the 87-base-pair reads and were therefore excluded. Only TCR beta chains were sequenced in this cohort, and the absence of alpha or paired-chain data limited detectable features. Correlated functional status among segregating V segments might reflect linkage disequilibrium, but an unknown experimental factor could not be ruled out. A further reported finding was that TCR beta sequences accurately predicted the HLA-A and HLA-B alleles for most subjects in the first cohort. V-gene and J-gene trimming of TCR beta chains was associated with a missense DCLRE1C variant in a later genetic analysis, and the association was replicated in an independent cohort. Broadly in line with IMGT annotations, most TCR beta V segments showed up in productive rearrangements about 87% or about 30% of the time in an earlier analysis of approximately 600 of the donors. In a later analysis, TCR association rates were found to vary across HLA loci, with the most associated TCRs seen for DRB1 alleles and the fewest for HLA-C alleles. When HLA alleles, especially DR and DQ, strongly co-occurred, TCR associations were difficult to assign to individual alleles. It was suggested by the authors that the approach could potentially be generalized to other disease states and immunological phenotypes. A later analysis reported that several top co-occurrence clusters appeared linked to parvovirus B19, influenza, CMV and Epstein-Barr virus. Most CMV-associated TCR beta chains appeared to be HLA-restricted in a later analysis, and the HLA associations seemed to be driven largely by CMV exposure. The sequencing pipeline was judged likely to have produced a cluster of highly shared sequence variants as a technical artifact. Seventeen rarely observed V segments, including chromosome 9 orphons, were excluded from the earlier analysis of about 600 of the donors because counts were too low. Immune exposure information for the cohort was limited to CMV serostatus. A later genetic analysis reported fewer N-insertions in productive TCRs among donors in an Asian-associated ancestry cluster than the roughly 700-donor mean. In both the original and validation cohorts, the classifier was reported to diagnose cytomegalovirus status with high specificity and sensitivity. Compared with equally common non-associated chains, HLA-associated TCR beta chains in a later analysis were more clonally expanded and had lower generation probabilities. A total of 150 or so TCR beta chains were listed by the study as associated with cytomegalovirus. In vitro tests confirmed that a few of the cytomegalovirus-associated TCR beta chains recognize cytomegalovirus antigens. Specific HLA alleles were associated with 15,000 to 20,000 TCR beta sequences at a false discovery rate of 0.05 in a later analysis. The presence/absence analyses assumed that sequencing depth was roughly uniform across donors, and that assumption may not be true. Most TCR sequences were observed very rarely across donors, whereas some public TCRs were present in many individuals.

In total, more than 500 healthy bone marrow donors made up the cohort. All cohort members were sampled while nominally healthy, although unrecorded immune exposures were likely present. The donor was CMV seronegative and belonged to the group of over 300 seronegative cohort members. Every donor gave a peripheral blood sample, and the peripheral blood mononuclear cells from that sample were used for TCR beta sequencing. The Qiagen DNeasy Blood Extraction Kit was used to extract genomic DNA from the blood cell samples. The receptor was derived from a woman between 40 and 50 years old in good health and CMV-seronegative. Sequenced input: PBMCs. The chain was built from TRBV19 and TRBJ2-5; TRBD1 matches 7 bases in the middle. CDR3 sequence: CASSLSTGSQETQYF. The nucleotide sequence is given as TGTGCCAGTAGTCTTTCGACAGGGTCCCAAGAGACCCAGTACTTC.